The following is a TCR beta chain sequence with its context. Original data processing: Amplified reference gene primers provided the basis for estimating nucleated cell counts. Produced via immunoSEQ multiplex PCR; TCRdb's table is partial and in-frame only. Clonal size and the V and J genes are those of that table, whereas D and trimming came from the DNA. The sample lists hundreds of thousands of clones; 65% to 90% were seen once. Seattle cases were enrolled at active infection and followed longitudinally. Germline V gene lookup returns CDR1 LGHNA and CDR2 YSLEER. CDR3 length: 16 amino acids. The junction had 4 bases not matched to a gene; V was cut back by 1 base and J by 2 bases. The sample originates from a study of blood T cell repertoires in COVID-19.

The rearrangement uses TRBV4-3 and TRBJ1-3; 8 nucleotides line up with TRBD1. Sequences were obtained from peripheral blood. The origin of this receptor is a woman in her seventies with COVID-19, enrolled during active disease. The CDR3 is CASSQAGTGPGNTIYF. As DNA, the CDR3 is TGCGCCAGCAGCCAAGCGGGGACAGGCCCTGGAAACACCATATATTTT.